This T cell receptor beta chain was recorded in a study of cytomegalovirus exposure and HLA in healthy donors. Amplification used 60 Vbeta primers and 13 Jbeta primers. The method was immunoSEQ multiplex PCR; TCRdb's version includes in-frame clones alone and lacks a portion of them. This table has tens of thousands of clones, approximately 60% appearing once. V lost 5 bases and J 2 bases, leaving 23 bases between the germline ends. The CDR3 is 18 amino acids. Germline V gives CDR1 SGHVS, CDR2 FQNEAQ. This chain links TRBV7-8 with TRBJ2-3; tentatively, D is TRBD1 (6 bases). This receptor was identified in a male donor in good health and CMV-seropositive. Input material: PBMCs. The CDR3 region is CASSPRRDTVYSTDTQYF. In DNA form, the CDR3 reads TGTGCCAGCAGCCCACGCCGGGACACAGTGTACTCCACAGATACGCAGTATTTT.